This TCR beta chain was observed in a study of blood T cells in healthy people across ages. Looking at the study overall: About one barcoded beta molecule per two T cells came from capture by template switching. Points from the study as a whole: No conclusive comparison of naive versus antigen-experienced cells was possible with unsorted PBMCs.

At least 6 million PBMCs were isolated per sample. A second PCR of 7 to 11 cycles used a sample-barcoded 5' primer and a J-beta primer mix. TCRdb analysed the 5' RACE reads with MiXCR anew, one entry per CDR3 protein. Altogether approximately 730,000 distinct CDR3 sequences are present, roughly 43% being singletons, with the ten largest covering under 25%. This clonotype was seen only once. The antigen is undetermined. The length of the CDR3 is 13 residues. CDR1 is KGHSH, CDR2 LQKENI, per germline. With 4 bases removed from V and 9 bases from J, the gap between germline ends came to 13 bases. The clonotype originates from a woman aged 60-75 years in good health. The sample comprised blood. The rearrangement links TRBV18 to TRBJ1-5; no definite D call. The CDR3 sequence is CASSLADLGPQHF. The CDR3 DNA sequence: TGTGCCAGCTCACTTGCAGACTTGGGGCCCCAGCATTTT.